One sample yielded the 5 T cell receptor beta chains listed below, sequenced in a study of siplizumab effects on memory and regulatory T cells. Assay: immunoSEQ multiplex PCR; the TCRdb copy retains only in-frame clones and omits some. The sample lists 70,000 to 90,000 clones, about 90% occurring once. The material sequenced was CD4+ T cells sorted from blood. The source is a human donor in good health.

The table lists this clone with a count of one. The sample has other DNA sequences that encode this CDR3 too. The CDR3 sequence: CASSPEETQYF. CDR3 DNA: TGTGCCAGCTCACCAGAAGAGACCCAGTACTTC. The V gene is TRBV18, the J gene TRBJ2-5; D gene unclear. The CDR3 loop spans 11 amino acids. The germline V and J ends were trimmed by 2 bases and 3 bases, with 1 base remaining between them. Germline V lookup: CDR1 KGHSH, CDR2 LQKENI. Drawing the rest from reference TRBV18 and TRBJ2-5, the complete variable domain is NAGVMQNPRHLVRRRGQEARLRCSPMKGHSHVYWYRQLPEEGLKFMVYLQKENIIDESGMPKERFSAEFPKEGPSILRIQQVVRGDSAAYFCASSPEETQYFGPGTRLLVL.

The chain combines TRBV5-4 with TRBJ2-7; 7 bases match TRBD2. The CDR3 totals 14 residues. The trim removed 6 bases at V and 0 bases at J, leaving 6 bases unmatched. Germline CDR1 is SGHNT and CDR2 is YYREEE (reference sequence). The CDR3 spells CASNVAGVSYEQYF. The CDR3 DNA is TGTGCCAGCAACGTCGCGGGAGTCTCCTACGAGCAGTACTTC.

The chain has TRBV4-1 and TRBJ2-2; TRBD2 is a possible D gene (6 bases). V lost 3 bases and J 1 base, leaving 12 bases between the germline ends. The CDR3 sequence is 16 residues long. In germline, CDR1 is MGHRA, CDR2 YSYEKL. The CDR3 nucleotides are TGCGCCAGCAGCCATACTAGCAATGGGAACACCGGGGAGCTGTTTTTT. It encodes CASSHTSNGNTGELFF.

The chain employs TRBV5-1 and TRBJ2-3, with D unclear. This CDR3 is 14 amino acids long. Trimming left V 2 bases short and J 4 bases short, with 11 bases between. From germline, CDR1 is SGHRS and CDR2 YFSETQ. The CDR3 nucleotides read TGCGCCAGCAGCTTTCAACAGATGGCAGATACGCAGTATTTT. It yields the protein CASSFQQMADTQYF. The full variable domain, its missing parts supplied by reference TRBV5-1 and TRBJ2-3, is KAGVTQTPRYLIKTRGQQVTLSCSPISGHRSVSWYQQTPGQGLQFLFEYFSETQRNKGNFPGRFSGRQFSNSRSEMNVSTLELGDSALYLCASSFQQMADTQYFGPGTRLTVL.

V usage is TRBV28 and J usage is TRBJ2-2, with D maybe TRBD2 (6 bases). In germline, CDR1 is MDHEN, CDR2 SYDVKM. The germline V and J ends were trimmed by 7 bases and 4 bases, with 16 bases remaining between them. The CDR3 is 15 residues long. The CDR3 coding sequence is TGTGCCAGCAAGGACTACAGTCTGCTCACCGGGGAGCTGTTTTTT. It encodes CASKDYSLLTGELFF.